The rows below give T cell receptor beta chains drawn from one sample of a study of blood T cells in healthy people across ages. Each CDR3 protein gets one entry after TCRdb re-called the 5' RACE reads with MiXCR. Of under 1,000,000 distinct CDR3 sequences listed, about 47% are singletons. Sequenced: blood. The source of these receptors is an elderly man in good health. Both conserved end residues are part of each CDR3. D genes are given only for firm matches. Clone size, where shown, is once, few, many, or a class for clones that have expanded.

v_call,j_call,d_call,clone_size,cdr3_length,cdr3_aa,cdr3_nt
TRBV4-3,TRBJ2-7,NA,NA,13,CASSQSGTGRKYF,TGCGCCAGCAGCCAATCCGGAACAGGGCGGAAGTACTTC
TRBV9,TRBJ2-2,NA,NA,14,CASSVEQYTGELFF,TGTGCCAGCAGCGTAGAACAGTACACCGGGGAGCTGTTTTTT
TRBV13,TRBJ1-1,NA,few,13,CASSPGGAAEAFF,TGTGCCAGCAGCCCCGGGGGGGCAGCTGAAGCTTTCTTT
TRBV10-3,TRBJ1-6,TRBD1,NA,17,CAISVGTGGSYNSPLHF,TGTGCCATCAGTGTCGGGACAGGGGGCTCCTATAATTCACCCCTCCACTTT
TRBV6-2/TRBV6-3,TRBJ2-5,TRBD2,few,13,CASRLAEQETQYF,TGTGCCAGCAGGCTAGCGGAACAAGAGACCCAGTACTTC
TRBV20-1,TRBJ2-5,NA,few,16,CSASNLQGGWQETQYF,TGCAGTGCGTCAAATCTACAGGGGGGGTGGCAAGAGACCCAGTACTTC
TRBV25-1,TRBJ2-7,NA,few,14,CASSWGFGLYEQYF,TGTGCCAGCAGCTGGGGGTTCGGCCTCTACGAGCAGTACTTC
TRBV2,TRBJ2-5,NA,NA,13,CASSKQGSETQYF,TGTGCCAGCAGTAAACAGGGTTCTGAGACCCAGTACTTC
TRBV5-6,TRBJ1-1,TRBD1,NA,17,CASSAGTGGYTNTEAFF,TGTGCCAGCAGCGCTGGGACAGGGGGCTACACGAACACTGAAGCTTTCTTT
TRBV27,TRBJ2-4,NA,NA,14,CASSLRAQGNIQYF,TGTGCCAGCAGTTTAAGGGCCCAGGGGAACATTCAGTACTTC
TRBV5-7,TRBJ2-7,NA,few,11,CASPNSYEQYF,TGTGCCAGCCCTAACTCCTACGAGCAGTACTTC
TRBV24-1,TRBJ2-4,NA,few,12,CATSDESGRQYF,TGTGCCACCAGTGATGAAAGCGGGCGTCAGTACTTC